This T cell receptor beta chain was retrieved from a study of control samples from healthy donors and cancer patients. Assay: immunoSEQ multiplex PCR; the TCRdb copy retains only in-frame clones and omits some. Of around 200,000 clones listed, 90% to 95% are singletons. The V gene lost 1 base and the J gene lost 2 bases, with 5 bases spanning the gap. This CDR3 is 13 amino acids long. The germline gives CDR1 SGHTA, CDR2 FQGNSA. The material sequenced was blood. This TCR came from a woman in her 30s in good health. The V gene is TRBV7-2, the J gene TRBJ2-5; D is possibly TRBD1 (5 bases). The CDR3 DNA is TGTGCCAGCAGCTTAGGACAGCAAGAGACCCAGTACTTC. This gives the protein CASSLGQQETQYF.